This T cell receptor beta chain was retrieved from a study of blood T cell repertoires in COVID-19. Overall study context: Acute and convalescent COVID-19 samples came from the United States, Italy and Spain. The analysed material was cDNA or gDNA that came from T cells, B-cell-depleted T cells, or PBMCs.

Either two negative PCRs, clearance, or symptom resolution qualified Cohort 3 donors as recovered. Per the authors' pipeline: How many nucleated cells were present was estimated from reference gene primer amplification. The method was immunoSEQ multiplex PCR; TCRdb's version includes in-frame clones alone and lacks a portion of them. D and trimming come from the DNA, and the V and J calls and clone size come from that table. The sample has approximately 470,000 clones, 87% seen once. The CDR3 is made up of 16 amino acids. After removal of 1 base from V and 3 bases from J, the junction contained 3 bases not matched to a gene. Germline loops: CDR1 SEHNR, CDR2 FQNEAQ (reference sequence).

The chain recombines TRBV7-9 with TRBJ2-3; 11 nucleotides align to TRBD1. Specimen: PBMCs or T cells enriched from blood (not recorded which). This TCR was recovered from a young woman who had recovered from COVID-19. The CDR3 sequence: CASSLGGQGETDTQYF. The CDR3 region has the DNA TGTGCCAGCAGCTTAGGGGGACAGGGGGAAACAGATACGCAGTATTTT.